This T cell receptor beta chain was identified during a study of regulatory T cells in long-lasting Graves disease. Study results and limitations: Sampling was limited to peripheral blood rather than thyroid tissue.

Trimming took off 0 bases at V and 7 bases at J, with 4 bases between the two ends. The CDR3 loop spans 12 amino acids. Time point here: persistent/refractory GD, antithyroid drugs over 5 years with positive TRAb. The TCR library used RNA extracted from PBMCs. For TCR beta, libraries came from iRepertoire HTBI primers and Arm-PCR of CDR3 regions. One entry per CDR3 protein results from TCRdb running MiXCR on the multiplex PCR reads. The sample consists of around 400,000 distinct CDR3 sequences, 23% of them appearing once. This clonotype showed up many times. Its antigen remains unidentified. The TCR was taken from a female donor with Graves disease. The chain combines TRBV12-3 or TRBV12-4 with TRBJ1-5; D is undetermined. The sample here was peripheral blood mononuclear cells (PBMCs), taken when the disease was refractory, from a patient treated with antithyroid drugs. The CDR3: CASSLAVQPQHF. For the CDR3, the DNA is TGTGCCAGCAGTTTAGCCGTCCAGCCCCAGCATTTT.